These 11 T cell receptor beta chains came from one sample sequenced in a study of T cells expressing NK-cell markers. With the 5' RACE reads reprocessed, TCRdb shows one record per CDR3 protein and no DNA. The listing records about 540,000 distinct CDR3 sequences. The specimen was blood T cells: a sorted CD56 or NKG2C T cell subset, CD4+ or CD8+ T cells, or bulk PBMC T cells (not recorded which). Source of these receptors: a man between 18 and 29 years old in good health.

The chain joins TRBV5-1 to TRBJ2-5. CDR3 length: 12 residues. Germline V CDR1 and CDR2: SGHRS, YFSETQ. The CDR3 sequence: CASSLGQETQYF.

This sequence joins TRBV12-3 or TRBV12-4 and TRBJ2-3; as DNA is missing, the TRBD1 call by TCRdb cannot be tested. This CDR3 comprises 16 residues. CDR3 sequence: CASSFVTVRGPDTQYF.

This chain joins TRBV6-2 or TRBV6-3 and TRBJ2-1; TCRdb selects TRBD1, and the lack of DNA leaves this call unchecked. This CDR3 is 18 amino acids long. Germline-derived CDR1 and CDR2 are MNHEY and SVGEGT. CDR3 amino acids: CASSPRAGGGSTMNEQFF.

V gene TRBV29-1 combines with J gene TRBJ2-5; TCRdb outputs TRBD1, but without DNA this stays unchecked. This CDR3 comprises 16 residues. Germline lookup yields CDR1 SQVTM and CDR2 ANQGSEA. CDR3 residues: CSVEDVWTGGPETQYF.

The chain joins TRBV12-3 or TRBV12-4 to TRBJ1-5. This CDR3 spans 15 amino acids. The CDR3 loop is CASSLSPDSNQPQHF.

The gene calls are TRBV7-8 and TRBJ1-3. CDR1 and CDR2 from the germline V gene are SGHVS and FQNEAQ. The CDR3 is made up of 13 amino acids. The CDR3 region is CAGGPLSGNTIYF.

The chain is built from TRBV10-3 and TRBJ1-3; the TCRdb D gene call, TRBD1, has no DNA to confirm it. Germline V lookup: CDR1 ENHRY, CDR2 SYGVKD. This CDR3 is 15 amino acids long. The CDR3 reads CAISDGQGRGNTIYF.

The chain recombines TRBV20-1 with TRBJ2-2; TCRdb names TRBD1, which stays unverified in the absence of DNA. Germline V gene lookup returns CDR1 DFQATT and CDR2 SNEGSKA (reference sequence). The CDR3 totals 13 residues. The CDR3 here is CSAHREVTGELFF.

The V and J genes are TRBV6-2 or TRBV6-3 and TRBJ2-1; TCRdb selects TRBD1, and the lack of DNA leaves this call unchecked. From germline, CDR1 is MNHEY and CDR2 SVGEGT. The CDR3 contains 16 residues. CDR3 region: CASSSLGAATYNEQFF.

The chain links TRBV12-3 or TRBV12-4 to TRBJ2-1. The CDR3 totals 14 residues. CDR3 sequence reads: CASSLATTYNEQFF.

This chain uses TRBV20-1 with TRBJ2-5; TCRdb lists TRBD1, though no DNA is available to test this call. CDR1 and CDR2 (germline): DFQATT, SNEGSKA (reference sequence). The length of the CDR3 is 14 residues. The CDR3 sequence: CSASPRGVGETQYF.